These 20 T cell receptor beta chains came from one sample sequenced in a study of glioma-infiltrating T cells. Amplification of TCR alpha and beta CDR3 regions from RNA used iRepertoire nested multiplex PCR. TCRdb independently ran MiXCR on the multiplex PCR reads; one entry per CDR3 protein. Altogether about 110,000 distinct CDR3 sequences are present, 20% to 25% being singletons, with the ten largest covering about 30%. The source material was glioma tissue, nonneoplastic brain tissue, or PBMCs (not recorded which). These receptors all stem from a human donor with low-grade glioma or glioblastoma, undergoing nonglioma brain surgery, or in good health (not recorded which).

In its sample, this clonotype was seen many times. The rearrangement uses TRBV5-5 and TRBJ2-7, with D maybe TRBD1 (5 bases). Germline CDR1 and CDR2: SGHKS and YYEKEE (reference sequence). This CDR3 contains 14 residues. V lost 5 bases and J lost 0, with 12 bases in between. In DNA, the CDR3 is TGTGCCAGCAGTCTATGGGGCAGCTCCTACGAGCAGTACTTC. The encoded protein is CASSLWGSSYEQYF.

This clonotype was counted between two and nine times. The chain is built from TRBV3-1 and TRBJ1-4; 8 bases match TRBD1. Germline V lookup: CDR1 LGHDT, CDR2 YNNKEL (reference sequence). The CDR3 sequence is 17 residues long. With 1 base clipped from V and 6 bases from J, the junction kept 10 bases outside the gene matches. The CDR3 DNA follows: TGTGCCAGCAGCCAAGGGGGCTTCAGGGGGCATTATGAAAAACTGTTTTTT. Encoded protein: CASSQGGFRGHYEKLFF.

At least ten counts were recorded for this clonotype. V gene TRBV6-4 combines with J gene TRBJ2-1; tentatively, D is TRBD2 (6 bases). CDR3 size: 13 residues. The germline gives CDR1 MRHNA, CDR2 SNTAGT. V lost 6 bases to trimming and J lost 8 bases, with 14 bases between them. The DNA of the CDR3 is TGTGCCAGCAGCCGACGTTCTAGCGATGAGCAGTTCTTC. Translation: CASSRRSSDEQFF.

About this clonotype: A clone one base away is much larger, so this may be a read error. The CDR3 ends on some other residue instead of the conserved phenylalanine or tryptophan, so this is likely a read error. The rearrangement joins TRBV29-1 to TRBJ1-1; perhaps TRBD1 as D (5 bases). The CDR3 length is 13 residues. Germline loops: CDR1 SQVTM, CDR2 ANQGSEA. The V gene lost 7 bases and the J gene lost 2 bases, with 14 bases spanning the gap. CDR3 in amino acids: CSGLGRTNTEAFL. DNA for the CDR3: TGCAGCGGGTTAGGACGGACAAACACTGAAGCTTTCCTT.

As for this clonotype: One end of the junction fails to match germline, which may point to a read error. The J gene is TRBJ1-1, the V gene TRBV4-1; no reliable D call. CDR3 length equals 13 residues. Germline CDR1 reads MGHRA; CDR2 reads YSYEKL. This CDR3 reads CASSEGTTPEALF. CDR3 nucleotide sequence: TGCGCCAGCAGCGAAGGAACGACGCCTGAAGCCCTCTTT.

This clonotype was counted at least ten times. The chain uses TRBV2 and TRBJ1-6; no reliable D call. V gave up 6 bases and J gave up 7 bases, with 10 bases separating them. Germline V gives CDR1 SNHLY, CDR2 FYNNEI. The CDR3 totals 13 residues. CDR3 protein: CASRYEENSPLHF. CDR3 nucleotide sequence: TGTGCCAGCAGATACGAAGAAAATTCACCCCTCCACTTT.

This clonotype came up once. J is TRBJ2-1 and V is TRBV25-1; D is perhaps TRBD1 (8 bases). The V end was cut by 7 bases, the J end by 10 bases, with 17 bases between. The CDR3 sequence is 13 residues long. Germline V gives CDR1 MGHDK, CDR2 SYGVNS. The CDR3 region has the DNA TGTGCCAGCACTCACAGGGGGGGTCGCGAGCAGTTCTTC. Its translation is CASTHRGGREQFF.

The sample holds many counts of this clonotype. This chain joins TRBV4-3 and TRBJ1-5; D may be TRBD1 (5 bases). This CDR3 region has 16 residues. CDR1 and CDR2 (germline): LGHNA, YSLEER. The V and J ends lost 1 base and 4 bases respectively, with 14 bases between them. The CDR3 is CASSQGVGAVNQPQHF. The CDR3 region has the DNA TGCGCCAGCAGCCAAGGGGTAGGGGCGGTAAATCAGCCCCAGCATTTT.

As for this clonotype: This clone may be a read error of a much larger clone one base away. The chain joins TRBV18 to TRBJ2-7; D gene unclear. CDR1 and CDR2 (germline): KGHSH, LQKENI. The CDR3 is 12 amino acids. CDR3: CTSSPGRYEQYF. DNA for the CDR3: TGTACCAGCTCACCGGGCCGATACGAGCAGTACTTC.

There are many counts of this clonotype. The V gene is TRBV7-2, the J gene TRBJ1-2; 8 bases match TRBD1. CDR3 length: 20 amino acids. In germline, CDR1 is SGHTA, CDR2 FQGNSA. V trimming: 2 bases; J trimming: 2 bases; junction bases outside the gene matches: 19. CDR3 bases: TGTGCCAGCAGCTTACCGGATAGGGAAAGACAGGGGTCCCGGAACTATGGCTACACCTTC. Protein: CASSLPDRERQGSRNYGYTF.

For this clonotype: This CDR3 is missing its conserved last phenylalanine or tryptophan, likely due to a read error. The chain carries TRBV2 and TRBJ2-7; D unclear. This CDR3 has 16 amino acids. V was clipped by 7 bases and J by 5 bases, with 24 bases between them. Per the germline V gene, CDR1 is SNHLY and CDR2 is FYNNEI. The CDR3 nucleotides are TGTGCCAGCAAAGCTAGGGAAAGTAACTCCCTCAACGAGCAGTACTAC. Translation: CASKARESNSLNEQYY.

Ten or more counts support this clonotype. The CDR3 region is CASSSRRSGRAQETQYF. CDR3 bases: TGTGCCAGCAGCTCTAGAAGGAGCGGGAGGGCCCAAGAGACCCAGTACTTC. The chain uses TRBV11-1 and TRBJ2-5; 10 nucleotides agree with TRBD2. After removal of 4 bases from V and 1 base from J, the junction contained 9 bases not matched to a gene. This CDR3 spans 17 amino acids. Germline CDR1 SGHAT, CDR2 FQDESV (reference sequence).

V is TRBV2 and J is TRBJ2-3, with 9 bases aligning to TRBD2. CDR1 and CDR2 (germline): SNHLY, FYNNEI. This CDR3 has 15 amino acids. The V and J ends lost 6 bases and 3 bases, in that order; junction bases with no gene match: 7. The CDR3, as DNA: TGTGCCAGCAGGTCACTAGCGGGTAAAACAGATACGCAGTATTTT. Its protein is CASRSLAGKTDTQYF. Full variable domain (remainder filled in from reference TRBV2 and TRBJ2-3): EPEVTQTPSHQVTQMGQEVILRCVPISNHLYFYWYRQILGQKVEFLVSFYNNEISEKSEIFDDQFSVERPDGSNFTLKIRSTKLEDSAMYFCASRSLAGKTDTQYFGPGTRLTVL.

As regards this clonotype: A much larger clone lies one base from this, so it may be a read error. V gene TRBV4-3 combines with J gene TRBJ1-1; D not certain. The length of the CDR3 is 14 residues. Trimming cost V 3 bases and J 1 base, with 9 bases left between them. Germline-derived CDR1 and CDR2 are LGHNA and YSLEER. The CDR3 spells CASSQSDQNTEAFF. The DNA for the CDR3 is TGCGCCAGCAGCCAGTCGGACCAGAACACTGAAGCTTTCTTT.

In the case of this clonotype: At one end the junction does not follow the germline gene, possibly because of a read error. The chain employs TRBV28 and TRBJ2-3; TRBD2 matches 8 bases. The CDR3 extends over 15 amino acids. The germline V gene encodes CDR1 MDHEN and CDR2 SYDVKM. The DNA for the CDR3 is TGTGCCAGCAGTTTGGGGGCGGGAGGCGCAGATACGCAGTGTTTT. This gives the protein CASSLGAGGADTQCF. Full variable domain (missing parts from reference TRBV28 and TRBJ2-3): DVKVTQSSRYLVKRTGEKVFLECVQDMDHENMFWYRQDPGLGLRLIYFSYDVKMKEKGDIPEGYSVSREKKERFSLILESASTNQTSMYLCASSLGAGGADTQCFGPGTRLTVL.

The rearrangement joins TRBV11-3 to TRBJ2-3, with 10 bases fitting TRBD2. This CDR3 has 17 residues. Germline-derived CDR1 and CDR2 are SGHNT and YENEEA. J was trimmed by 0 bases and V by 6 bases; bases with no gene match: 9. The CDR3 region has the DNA TGTGCCAGCAGGTCAGGACTAGCGGCTCTAAGCACAGATACGCAGTATTTT. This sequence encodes CASRSGLAALSTDTQYF.

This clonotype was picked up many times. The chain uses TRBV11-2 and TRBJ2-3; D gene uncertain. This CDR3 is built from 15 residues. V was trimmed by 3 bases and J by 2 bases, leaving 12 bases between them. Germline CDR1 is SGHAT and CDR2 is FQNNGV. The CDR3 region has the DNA TGTGCCAGCAGCTTGGATGCGGTAGTCACAGATACGCAGTATTTT. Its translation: CASSLDAVVTDTQYF.

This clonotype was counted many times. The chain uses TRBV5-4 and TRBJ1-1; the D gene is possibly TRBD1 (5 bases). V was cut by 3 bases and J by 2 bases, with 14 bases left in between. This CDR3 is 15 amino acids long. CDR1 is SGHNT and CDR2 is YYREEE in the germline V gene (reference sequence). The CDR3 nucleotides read TGTGCCAGCAGCTCCCCGGGGGGGATAAACACTGAAGCTTTCTTT. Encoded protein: CASSSPGGINTEAFF. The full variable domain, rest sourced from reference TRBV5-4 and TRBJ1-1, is ETGVTQSPTHLIKTRGQQVTLRCSSQSGHNTVSWYQQALGQGPQFIFQYYREEENGRGNFPPRFSGLQFPNYSSELNVNALELDDSALYLCASSSPGGINTEAFFGQGTRLTVV.

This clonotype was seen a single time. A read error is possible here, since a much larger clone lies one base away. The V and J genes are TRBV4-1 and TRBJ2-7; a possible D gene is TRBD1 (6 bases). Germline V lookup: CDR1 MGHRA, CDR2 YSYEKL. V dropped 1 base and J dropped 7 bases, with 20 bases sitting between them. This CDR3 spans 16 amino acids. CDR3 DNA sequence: TGCGCCAGCAGCCAAGTTCCGGGAAAGGGGGTGCGAGAGCAGTACTTC. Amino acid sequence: CASSQVPGKGVREQYF.

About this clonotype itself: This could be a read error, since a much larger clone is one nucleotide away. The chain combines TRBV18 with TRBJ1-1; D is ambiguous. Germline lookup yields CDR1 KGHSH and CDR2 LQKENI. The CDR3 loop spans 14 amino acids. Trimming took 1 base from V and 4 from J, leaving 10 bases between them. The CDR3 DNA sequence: TGTGCCAGCTCACCACAGGTTTCGAGCACTGAAGCTTTCTTT. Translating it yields CASSPQVSSTEAFF.